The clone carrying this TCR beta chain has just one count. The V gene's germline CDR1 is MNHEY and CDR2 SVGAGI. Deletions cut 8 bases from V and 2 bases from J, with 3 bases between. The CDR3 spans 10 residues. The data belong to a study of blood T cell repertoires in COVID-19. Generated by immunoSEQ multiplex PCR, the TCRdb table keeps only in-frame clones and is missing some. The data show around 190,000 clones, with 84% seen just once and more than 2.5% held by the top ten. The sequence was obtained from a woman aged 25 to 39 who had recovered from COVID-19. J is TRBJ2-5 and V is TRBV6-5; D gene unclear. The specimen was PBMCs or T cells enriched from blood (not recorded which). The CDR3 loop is CASQQETQYF. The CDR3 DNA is TGTGCCAGCCAACAAGAGACCCAGTACTTC.